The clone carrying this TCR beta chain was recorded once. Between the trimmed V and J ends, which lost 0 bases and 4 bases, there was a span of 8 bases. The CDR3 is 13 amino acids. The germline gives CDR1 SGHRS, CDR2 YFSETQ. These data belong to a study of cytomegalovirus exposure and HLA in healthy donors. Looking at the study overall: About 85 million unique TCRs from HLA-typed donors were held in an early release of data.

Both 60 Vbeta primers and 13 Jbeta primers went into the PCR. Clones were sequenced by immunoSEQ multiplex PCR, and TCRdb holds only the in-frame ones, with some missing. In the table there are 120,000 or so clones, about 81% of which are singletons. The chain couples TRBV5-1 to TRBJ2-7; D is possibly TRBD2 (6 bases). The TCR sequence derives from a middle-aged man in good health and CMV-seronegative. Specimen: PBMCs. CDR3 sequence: CASSLGGLYEQYF. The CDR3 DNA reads TGCGCCAGCAGCTTGGGCGGACTATACGAGCAGTACTTC. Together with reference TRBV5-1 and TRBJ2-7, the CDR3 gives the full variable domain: KAGVTQTPRYLIKTRGQQVTLSCSPISGHRSVSWYQQTPGQGLQFLFEYFSETQRNKGNFPGRFSGRQFSNSRSEMNVSTLELGDSALYLCASSLGGLYEQYFGPGTRLTVT.